This T cell receptor beta chain derives from a study of T-cell reconstitution after alpha-beta-depleted transplantation in children. This clonotype was found a few times. Antigen unknown. General study results and limits: The study reportedly traced alpha-beta T cells about two months after transplant to several hundred expanded graft clones. A year post-transplant, T-cell counts and diversity derived mostly from newly produced T cells.

Unique molecular identifiers tagged the TCRbeta library. MiXCR, run by TCRdb on the PCR reads, gives a single entry per CDR3 protein. The data show 250,000 to 300,000 distinct CDR3 sequences, about 9.5% seen once. V lost 0 bases and J 7 bases, leaving 16 bases between the germline ends. Per germline, CDR1 DFQATT and CDR2 SNEGSKA (reference sequence). The CDR3 runs 16 residues. The chain links TRBV20-1 to TRBJ1-6, with D uncertain. The clonotype was recovered from a boy in the first two years of life with acute myeloid leukemia, due to receive a stem cell transplant. The sequencing used PBMCs, collected before TCRalphabeta/CD19-depleted stem cell transplant. The CDR3 DNA reads TGCAGTGCTAGAGATAGGGTAACTGGTCCCAATTCACCCCTCCACTTT. This sequence encodes CSARDRVTGPNSPLHF.